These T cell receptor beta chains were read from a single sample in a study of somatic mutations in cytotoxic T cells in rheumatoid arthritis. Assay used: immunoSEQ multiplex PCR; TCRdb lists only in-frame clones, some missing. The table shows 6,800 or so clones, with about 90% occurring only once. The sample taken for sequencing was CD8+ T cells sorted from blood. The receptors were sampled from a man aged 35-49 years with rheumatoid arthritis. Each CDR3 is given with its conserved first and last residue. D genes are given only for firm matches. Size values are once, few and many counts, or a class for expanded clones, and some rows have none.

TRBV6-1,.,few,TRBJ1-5,CASSFLTDSNQPQHF,TGTGCCAGCAGTTTCTTGACAGATAGCAATCAGCCCCAGCATTTT
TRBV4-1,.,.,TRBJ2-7,CASSYPGGAYEQYF,TGCGCCAGCAGCTACCCAGGCGGGGCCTACGAGCAGTACTTC
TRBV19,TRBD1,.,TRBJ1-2,CASSSTGGLRYGYTF,TGTGCCAGTAGTTCTACAGGGGGCCTCCGTTATGGCTACACCTTC
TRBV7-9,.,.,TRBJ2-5,CASSLPYATRETQYF,TGTGCCAGCAGCTTACCATACGCCACGAGGGAGACCCAGTACTTC
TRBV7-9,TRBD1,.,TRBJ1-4,CASSSWGQLNEKLFF,TGTGCCAGCAGTTCATGGGGACAGCTTAATGAAAAACTGTTTTTT
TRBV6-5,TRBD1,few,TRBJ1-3,CATRDSRVSGNTIYF,TGTGCCACCCGGGACAGTAGGGTCTCTGGAAACACCATATATTTT
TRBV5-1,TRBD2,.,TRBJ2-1,CASSYGTSGDYNEQFF,TGCGCCAGCAGCTATGGGACTAGCGGGGACTACAATGAGCAGTTCTTC
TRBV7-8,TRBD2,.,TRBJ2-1,CASSSTSGGDNEQFF,TGTGCCAGCAGCTCGACTAGCGGGGGGGACAATGAGCAGTTCTTC
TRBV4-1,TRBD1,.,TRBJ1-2,CASSQVTGFYDGYTF,TGCGCCAGCAGCCAGGTGACAGGGTTTTACGATGGCTACACCTTC
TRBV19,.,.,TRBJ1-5,CASSIVQATNQPQHF,TGTGCCAGTAGTATAGTACAGGCGACCAATCAGCCCCAGCATTTT
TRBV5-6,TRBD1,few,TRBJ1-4,CASRPGQGNEKLFF,TGTGCCAGCAGACCCGGACAGGGGAACGAAAAACTGTTTTTT
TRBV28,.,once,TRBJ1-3,CASSLLGSGGNTIYF,TGTGCCAGCAGTTTACTGGGTAGCGGGGGAAACACCATATATTTT
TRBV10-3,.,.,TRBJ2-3,CAISQGEADTQYF,TGTGCCATCAGTCAGGGTGAAGCAGATACGCAGTATTTT
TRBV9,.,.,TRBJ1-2,CASSQGMGGYTF,TGTGCCAGCAGCCAGGGGATGGGGGGCTACACCTTC
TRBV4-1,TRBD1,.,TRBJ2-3,CASSQAMGQLHTDTQYF,TGCGCCAGCAGCCAAGCCATGGGACAGCTACACACAGATACGCAGTATTTT
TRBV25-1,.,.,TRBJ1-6,CASSVDSSYNSPLHF,TGTGCCAGCAGTGTCGATAGCTCCTATAATTCACCCCTCCACTTT
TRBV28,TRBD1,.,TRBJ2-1,CASSDLQGAGEQFF,TGTGCCAGCAGTGACCTTCAGGGGGCGGGTGAGCAGTTCTTC
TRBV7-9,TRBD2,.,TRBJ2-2,CASSKGLAGQNTGELFF,TGTGCCAGCAGCAAAGGACTAGCGGGCCAAAACACCGGGGAGCTGTTTTTT
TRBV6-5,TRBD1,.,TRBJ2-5,CASSPGTGYVETQYF,TGTGCCAGCAGTCCTGGGACAGGGTATGTGGAGACCCAGTACTTC
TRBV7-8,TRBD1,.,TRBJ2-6,CASSFPRQGSPYSGANVLTF,TGTGCCAGCAGCTTCCCTCGACAGGGTAGCCCGTATTCTGGGGCCAACGTCCTGACTTTC
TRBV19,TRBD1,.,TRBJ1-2,CASEGTADYGYTF,TGTGCCAGTGAAGGGACAGCCGACTATGGCTACACCTTC
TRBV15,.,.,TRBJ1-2,CATSRDRGSLYGYTF,TGTGCCACCAGCAGAGATCGGGGGAGCCTCTATGGCTACACCTTC
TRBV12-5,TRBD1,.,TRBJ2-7,CASEPTGGSYEQYF,TGTGCTAGTGAACCGACAGGGGGGTCGTACGAGCAGTACTTC
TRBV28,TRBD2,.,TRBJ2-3,CASGLAGILTDTQYF,TGTGCCAGTGGACTAGCGGGGATCCTCACAGATACGCAGTATTTT
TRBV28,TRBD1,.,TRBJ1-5,CASSSQTGKGNQPQHF,TGTGCCAGCAGTTCCCAGACAGGGAAAGGCAATCAGCCCCAGCATTTT
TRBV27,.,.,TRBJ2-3,CASSRGGDTQYF,TGTGCCAGCTCCCGAGGGGGAGATACGCAGTATTTT
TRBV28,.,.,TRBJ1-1,CASRPTGNTEAFF,TGTGCCAGCAGACCCACAGGGAACACTGAAGCTTTCTTT
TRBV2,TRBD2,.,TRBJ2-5,CASRSGDQETQYF,TGTGCCAGCAGGAGCGGGGACCAAGAGACCCAGTACTTC
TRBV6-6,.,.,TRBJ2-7,CASSTTGYREQYF,TGTGCCAGCAGCACAACAGGGTATCGGGAGCAGTACTTC
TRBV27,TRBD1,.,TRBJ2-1,CASSSWTGGYNEQFF,TGTGCCAGCAGTTCCTGGACAGGGGGCTACAATGAGCAGTTCTTC
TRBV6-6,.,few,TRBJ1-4,CASSYSAGRIEKLFF,TGTGCCAGCAGTTACTCGGCAGGGCGAATTGAAAAACTGTTTTTT
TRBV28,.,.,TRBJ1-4,CASSRTEPSTNEKLFF,TGTGCCAGCAGTCGGACAGAACCTTCAACTAATGAAAAACTGTTTTTT
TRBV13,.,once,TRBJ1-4,CASSGPPNEKLFF,TGTGCCAGCAGCGGGCCTCCTAATGAAAAACTGTTTTTT
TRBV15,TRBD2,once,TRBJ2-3,CATSRDSLAERTDTQYF,TGTGCCACCAGCAGAGATAGCCTAGCGGAACGCACAGATACGCAGTATTTT
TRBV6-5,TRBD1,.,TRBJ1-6,CASATGTGVNSPLHF,TGTGCCAGTGCAACCGGGACAGGGGTTAATTCACCCCTCCACTTT
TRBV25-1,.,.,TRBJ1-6,CASSESQFDYNSPLHF,TGTGCCAGCAGTGAATCCCAGTTCGACTATAATTCACCCCTCCACTTT
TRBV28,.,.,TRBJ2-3,CASSLVPFSTDTQYF,TGTGCCAGCAGTTTAGTCCCTTTTAGCACAGATACGCAGTATTTT
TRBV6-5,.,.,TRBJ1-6,CASSSRDYSPLHF,TGTGCCAGCAGCTCCAGGGATTATTCACCCCTCCACTTT
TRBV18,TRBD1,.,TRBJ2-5,CASSPGTGRTQYF,TGTGCCAGCTCACCAGGGACAGGGAGGACCCAGTACTTC
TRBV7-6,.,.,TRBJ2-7,CASSQRLEYEQYF,TGTGCCAGCAGCCAGCGACTGGAATACGAGCAGTACTTC
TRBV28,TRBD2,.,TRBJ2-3,CASGGERGSSTDTQYF,TGTGCCAGCGGCGGGGAGCGGGGTTCTAGCACAGATACGCAGTATTTT
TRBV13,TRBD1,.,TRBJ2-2,CASSTRGSGELFF,TGTGCCAGCAGCACCAGGGGGTCGGGGGAGCTGTTTTTT
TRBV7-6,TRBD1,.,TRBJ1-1,CASSKGDRDFPFTEAFF,TGTGCCAGCAGCAAAGGGGACAGGGATTTCCCTTTCACTGAAGCTTTCTTT
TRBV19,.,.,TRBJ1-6,CASSLGYGSPLHF,TGTGCCAGTTCCCTCGGGTACGGATCACCCCTCCACTTT
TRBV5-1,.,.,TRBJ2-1,CASSLTSHRDLFGNEQFF,TGCGCCAGCAGCTTGACAAGCCACCGGGATCTTTTCGGGAATGAGCAGTTCTTC
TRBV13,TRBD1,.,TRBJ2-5,CASSLRQGRETQYF,TGTGCCAGCAGCTTGCGACAGGGTCGAGAGACCCAGTACTTC
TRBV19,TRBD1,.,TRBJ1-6,CASSMSPGQFNSPLHF,TGTGCCAGTAGTATGTCCCCGGGACAGTTTAATTCACCCCTCCACTTT
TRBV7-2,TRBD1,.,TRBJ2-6,CASSSKDRGWSGANVLTF,TGTGCCAGCAGCTCGAAGGACAGGGGTTGGTCTGGGGCCAACGTCCTGACTTTC
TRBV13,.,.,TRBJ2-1,CASSLGAYNEQFF,TGTGCCAGCAGCTTAGGAGCGTACAATGAGCAGTTCTTC
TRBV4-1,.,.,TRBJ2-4,CASSQGVTSSIEF,TGCGCCAGCAGCCAGGGGGTCACTAGCAGTATTGAGTTC
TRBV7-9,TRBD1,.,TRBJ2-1,CASSSVNRGLRYSYNEQFF,TGTGCCAGCAGCTCAGTCAACAGGGGCCTCCGTTACTCCTACAATGAGCAGTTCTTC
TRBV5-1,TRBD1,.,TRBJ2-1,CASSSPPGQGSDEQFF,TGCGCCAGCAGCTCCCCCCCGGGACAGGGTAGTGATGAGCAGTTCTTC